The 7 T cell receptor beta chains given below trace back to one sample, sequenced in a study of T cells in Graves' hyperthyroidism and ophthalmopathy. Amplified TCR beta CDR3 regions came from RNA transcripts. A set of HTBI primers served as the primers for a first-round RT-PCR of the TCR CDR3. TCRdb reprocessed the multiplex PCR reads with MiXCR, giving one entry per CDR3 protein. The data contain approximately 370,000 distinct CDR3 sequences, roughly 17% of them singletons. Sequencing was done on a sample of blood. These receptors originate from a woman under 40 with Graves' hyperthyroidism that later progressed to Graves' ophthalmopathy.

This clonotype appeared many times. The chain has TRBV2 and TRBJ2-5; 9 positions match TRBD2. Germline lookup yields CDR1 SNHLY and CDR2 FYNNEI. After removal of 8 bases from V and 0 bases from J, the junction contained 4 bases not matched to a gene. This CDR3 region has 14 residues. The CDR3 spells CASRLAANQETQYF. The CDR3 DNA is TGTGCCAGCCGACTAGCGGCCAACCAAGAGACCCAGTACTTC.

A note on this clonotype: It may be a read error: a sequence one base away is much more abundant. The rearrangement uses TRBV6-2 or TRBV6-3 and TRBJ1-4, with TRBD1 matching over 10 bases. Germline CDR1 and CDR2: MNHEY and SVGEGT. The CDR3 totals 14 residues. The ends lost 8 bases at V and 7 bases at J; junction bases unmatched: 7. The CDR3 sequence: CASGSDRGREKLFF. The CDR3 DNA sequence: TGTGCCAGCGGTTCAGACAGGGGGCGTGAAAAACTGTTTTTT.

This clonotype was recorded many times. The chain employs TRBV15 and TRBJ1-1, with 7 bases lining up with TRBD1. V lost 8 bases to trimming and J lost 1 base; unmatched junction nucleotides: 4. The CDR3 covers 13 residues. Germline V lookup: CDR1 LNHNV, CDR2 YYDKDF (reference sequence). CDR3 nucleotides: TGTGCCACCCTTGACAGGGCGAACACTGAAGCTTTCTTT. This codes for CATLDRANTEAFF.

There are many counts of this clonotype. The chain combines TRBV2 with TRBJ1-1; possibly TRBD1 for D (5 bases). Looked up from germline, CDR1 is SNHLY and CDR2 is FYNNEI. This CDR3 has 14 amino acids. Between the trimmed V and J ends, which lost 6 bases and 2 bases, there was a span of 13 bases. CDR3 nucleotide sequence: TGTGCCAGCAGCCCCGGGACCTTAAACACTGAAGCTTTCTTT. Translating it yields CASSPGTLNTEAFF.

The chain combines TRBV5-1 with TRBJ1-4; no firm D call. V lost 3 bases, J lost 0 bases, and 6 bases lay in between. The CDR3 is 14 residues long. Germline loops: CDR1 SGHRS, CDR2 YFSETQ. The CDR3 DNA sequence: TGCGCCAGCAGCTCGGAGGCAACTAATGAAAAACTGTTTTTT. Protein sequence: CASSSEATNEKLFF.

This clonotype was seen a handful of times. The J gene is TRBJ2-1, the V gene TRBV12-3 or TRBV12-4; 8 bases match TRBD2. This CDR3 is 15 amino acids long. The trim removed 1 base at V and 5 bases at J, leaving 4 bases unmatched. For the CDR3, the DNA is TGTGCCAGCAGTTTAGGCGGGGGGCTTAACAATGAGCAGTTCTTC. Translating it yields CASSLGGGLNNEQFF.

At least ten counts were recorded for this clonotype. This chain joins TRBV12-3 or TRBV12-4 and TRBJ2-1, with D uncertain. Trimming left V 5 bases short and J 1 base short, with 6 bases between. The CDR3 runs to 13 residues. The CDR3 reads CASSLFSYNEQFF. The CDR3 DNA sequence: TGTGCCAGCAGTCTTTTTTCCTACAATGAGCAGTTCTTC.